This T cell receptor beta chain came from a study of T cells in localized non-small cell lung cancer. This clone occurred a few times. Its antigen remains unknown. Study outcomes and limitations: Adjacent uninvolved lung tissue had the highest T cell clonality, exceeding tumor. Detection in adjacent lung was observed for a median 57 of the top 100 tumor clones. Tumor samples were not multi-region, leaving intratumor heterogeneity unexcluded. Patients showing higher blood T cell density tended to see longer overall survival.

Trimming left V 4 bases short and J 1 base short, with 8 bases between. This CDR3 has 13 residues. Germline CDR1 reads WSHSY; CDR2 reads SAAADI. This table comes from immunoSEQ multiplex PCR, and its TCRdb copy is limited to in-frame clones, with some not included. The repertoire includes around 29,000 clones, around 82% of them detected once, and around 34% sits in the top ten. This rearrangement joins TRBV10-2 to TRBJ2-7; D not resolved. The receptor was isolated from a male donor aged 60 or older with stage II squamous cell lung carcinoma. The sample here was peripheral blood, taken before any cancer treatment. CDR3 region: CASSAGRSYEQYF. Written as DNA, the CDR3 is TGCGCCAGCAGTGCCGGACGGTCCTACGAGCAGTACTTC.